This TCR beta chain was captured by sequencing in a study of T-cell memory formation after mild COVID-19. Study observations and caveats: The study detected some responding clones in pre-infection memory, suggesting cross-reactive memory joined.

V lost 5 bases and J 4 bases, leaving 14 bases between the germline ends. Germline V CDR1 and CDR2: LGHNT, FRNRAP. The CDR3 consists of 14 residues. This clonotype occurred a few times. The antigen remains unidentified. A single record per CDR3 protein comes from TCRdb applying MiXCR to the 5' RACE reads. The sample has some 320,000 distinct CDR3 sequences, roughly 15% seen once. J is TRBJ1-2 and V is TRBV12-5; D might be TRBD1 (5 bases). The TCR comes from a man younger than 35 who had mild COVID-19 (a few samples of this study predate the infection). Cell type and time point are not known. The sample was PBMCs or a T cell subset sorted from them (not recorded which). The DNA for the CDR3 is TGTGCTAGTGGTCTAGACGACAGTACCTATGGCTACACCTTC. Protein sequence: CASGLDDSTYGYTF.